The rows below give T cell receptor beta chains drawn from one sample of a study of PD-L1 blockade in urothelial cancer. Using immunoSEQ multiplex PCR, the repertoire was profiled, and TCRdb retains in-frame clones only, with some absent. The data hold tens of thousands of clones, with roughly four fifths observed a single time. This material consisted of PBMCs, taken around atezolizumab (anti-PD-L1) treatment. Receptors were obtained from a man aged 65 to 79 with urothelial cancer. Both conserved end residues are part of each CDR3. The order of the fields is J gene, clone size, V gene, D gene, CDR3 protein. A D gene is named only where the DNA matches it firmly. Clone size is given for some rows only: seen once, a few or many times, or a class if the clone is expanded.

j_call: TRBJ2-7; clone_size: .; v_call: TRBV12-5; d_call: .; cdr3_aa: CASGLDSRDYEQYF
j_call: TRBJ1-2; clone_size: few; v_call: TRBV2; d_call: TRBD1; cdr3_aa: CASSPQGAGYGYTF
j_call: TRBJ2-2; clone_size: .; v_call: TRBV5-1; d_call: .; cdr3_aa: CASSLDFGELFF
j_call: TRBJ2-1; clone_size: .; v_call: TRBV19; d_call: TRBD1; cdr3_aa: CASSTLPGQEDNEQFF
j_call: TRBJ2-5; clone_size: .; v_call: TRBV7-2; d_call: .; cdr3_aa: CASSLVAGGETQYF
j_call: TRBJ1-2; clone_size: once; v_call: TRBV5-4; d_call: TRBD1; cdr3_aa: CASSLDRGSYGYTF
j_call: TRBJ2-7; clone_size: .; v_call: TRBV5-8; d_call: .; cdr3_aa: CASSLRGTYEQYF
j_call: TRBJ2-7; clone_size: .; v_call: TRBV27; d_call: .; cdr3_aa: CASSSGPGEQYF
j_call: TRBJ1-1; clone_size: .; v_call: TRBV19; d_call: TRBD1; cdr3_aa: CASSSWTGANTEAFF
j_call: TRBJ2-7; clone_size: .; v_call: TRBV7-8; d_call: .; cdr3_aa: CASSPGIEQYF
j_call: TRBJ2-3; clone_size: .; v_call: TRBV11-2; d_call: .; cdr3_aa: CASRGGWTDTQYF
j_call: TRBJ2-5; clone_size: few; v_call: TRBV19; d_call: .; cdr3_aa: CASSISGGETQYF
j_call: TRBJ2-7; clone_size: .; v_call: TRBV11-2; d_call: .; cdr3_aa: CASSLGAYEQYF
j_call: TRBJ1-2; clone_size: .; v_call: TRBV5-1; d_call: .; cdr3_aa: CASSPGNNYGYTF
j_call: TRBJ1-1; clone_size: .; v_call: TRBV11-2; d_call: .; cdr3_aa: CASRARANTEAFF